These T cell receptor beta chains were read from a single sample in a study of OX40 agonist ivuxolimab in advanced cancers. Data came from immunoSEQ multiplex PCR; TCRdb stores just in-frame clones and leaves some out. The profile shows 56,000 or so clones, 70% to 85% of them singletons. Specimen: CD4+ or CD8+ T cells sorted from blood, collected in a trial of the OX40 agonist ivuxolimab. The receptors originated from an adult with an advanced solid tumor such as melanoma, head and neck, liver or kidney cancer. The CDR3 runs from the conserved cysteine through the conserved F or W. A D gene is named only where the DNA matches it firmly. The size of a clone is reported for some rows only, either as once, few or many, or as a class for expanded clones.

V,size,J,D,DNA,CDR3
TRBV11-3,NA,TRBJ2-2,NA,TGTGCCAGCAGCTTAGGTAGCTACACCGGGGAGCTGTTTTTT,CASSLGSYTGELFF
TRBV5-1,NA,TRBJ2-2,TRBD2,TGCGCCAGCAGCCGCGGGGGAGGGGACACCGGGGAGCTGTTTTTT,CASSRGGGDTGELFF
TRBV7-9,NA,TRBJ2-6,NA,TGTGCCAGCAGCTTAGGCTTTGGGTCCTCTGGGGCCAACGTCCTGACTTTC,CASSLGFGSSGANVLTF
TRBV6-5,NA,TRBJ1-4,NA,TGTGCCAGCAGGCCGGGGCGACAGGTCGAAAAACTGTTTTTT,CASRPGRQVEKLFF
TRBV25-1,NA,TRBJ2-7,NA,TGTGCCAGCAGCCCCAATTGGGCCTACGAGCAGTACTTC,CASSPNWAYEQYF
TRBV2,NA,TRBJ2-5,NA,TGTGCCAGCAACACCCGTAGCGCTTACTTC,CASNTRSAYF
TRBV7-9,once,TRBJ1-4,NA,TGTGCCAGCAGCGGATTACGGACGGCAACTAATGAAAAACTGTTTTTT,CASSGLRTATNEKLFF
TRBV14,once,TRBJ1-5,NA,TGTGCCAGCAGCCATCGTAATCAGCCCCAGCATTTT,CASSHRNQPQHF
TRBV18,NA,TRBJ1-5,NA,TGTGCCAGCTCACGAGGCGGGGGCGGACCTAGTCAGCCCCAGCATTTT,CASSRGGGGPSQPQHF
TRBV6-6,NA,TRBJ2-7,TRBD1,TGTGCCAGCAGGGACAGGGTTCTATACTACGAGCAGTACTTC,CASRDRVLYYEQYF
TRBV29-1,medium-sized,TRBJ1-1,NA,TGCAGCGTTGACCTGGAGATTAACACTGAAGCTTTCTTT,CSVDLEINTEAFF
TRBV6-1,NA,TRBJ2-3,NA,TGTGCCAGCAGCGCGAAGAGCACAGATACGCAGTATTTT,CASSAKSTDTQYF
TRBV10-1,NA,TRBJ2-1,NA,TGCGCCAGTCGAGATTCCTACAATGAGCAGTTCTTC,CASRDSYNEQFF
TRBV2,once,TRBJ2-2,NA,TGTGCCAGCAGTGAAGAGGAGAGCACCGGGGAGCTGTTTTTT,CASSEEESTGELFF
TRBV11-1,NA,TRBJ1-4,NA,TGTGCCAGCAGCTTAGACGGGGGCGACGAAAAACTGTTTTTT,CASSLDGGDEKLFF
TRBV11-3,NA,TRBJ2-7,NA,TGTGCCAGCAGCTTAGATCAGGAGCAGTACTTC,CASSLDQEQYF
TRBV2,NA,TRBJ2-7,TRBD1,TGTGCCAGCAGTTGGCAGGGGGCGTACGAGCAGTACTTC,CASSWQGAYEQYF
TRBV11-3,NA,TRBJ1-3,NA,TGTGCCAGCAGCTTAGCTCTAAGAGCCTGCCCAGGGGCCAGAAACACCATATATTTT,CASSLALRACPGARNTIYF
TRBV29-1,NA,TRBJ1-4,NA,TGCAGCGTAGCCGGGCAAGCGTATGAAAAACTGTTTTTT,CSVAGQAYEKLFF
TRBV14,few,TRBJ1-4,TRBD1,TGTGCCAGCAGCCAAGGAGGGACAGGATATAATGAAAAACTGTTTTTT,CASSQGGTGYNEKLFF
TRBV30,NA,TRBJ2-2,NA,TGTGCCTGGAGGGAGAACACCGGGGAGCTGTTTTTT,CAWRENTGELFF
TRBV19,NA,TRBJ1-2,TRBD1,TGTGCCAGTAGTAGACTCTCGGGACAGGGGTTCGGCTACACCTTC,CASSRLSGQGFGYTF
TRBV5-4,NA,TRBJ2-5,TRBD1,TGTGCCAGCAGCCAACAGGGGGCAGAGGAGACCCAGTACTTC,CASSQQGAEETQYF
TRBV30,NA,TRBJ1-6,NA,TGTGCCTGGGGGGACCCTGTGTTATATAATAATTCACCCCTCCACTTT,CAWGDPVLYNNSPLHF
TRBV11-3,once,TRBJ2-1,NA,TGTGCCAGCAGCTCAGGGGAGGGCAATGAGCAGTTCTTC,CASSSGEGNEQFF
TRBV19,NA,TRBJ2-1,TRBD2,TGTGCCAGTAGTATCTCGGGACTAGCGGGGGGTGAGCAGTTCTTC,CASSISGLAGGEQFF
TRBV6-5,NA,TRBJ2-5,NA,TGTGCCAGCCGGGGGGCCCAAGAGACCCAGTACTTC,CASRGAQETQYF
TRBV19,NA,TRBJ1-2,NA,TGTGCCAGTAGTTGGGGGAGAACTAACTATGGCTACACCTTC,CASSWGRTNYGYTF
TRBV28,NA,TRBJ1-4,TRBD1,TGTGCCAGCAGTTCGGGACAGGGGAATGAAAAACTGTTTTTT,CASSSGQGNEKLFF
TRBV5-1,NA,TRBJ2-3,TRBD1,TGCGCCAGCACGGGGACAGGCACAGATACGCAGTATTTT,CASTGTGTDTQYF
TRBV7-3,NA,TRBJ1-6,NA,TGTGCCAGCACCCAATGGAAGTCCTATAATTCACCCCTCCACTTT,CASTQWKSYNSPLHF
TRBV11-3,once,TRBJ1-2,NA,TGTGCCAGCAGCTTAGAAAGTTACCGCGGCTACACCTTC,CASSLESYRGYTF
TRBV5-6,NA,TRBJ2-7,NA,TGTGCCAGCAGCCCCAGGGTGGGGTCCTACGAGCAGTACTTC,CASSPRVGSYEQYF
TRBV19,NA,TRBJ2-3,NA,TGTGCCAGTAGTTTGCGGGACCACGAGTATTTT,CASSLRDHEYF
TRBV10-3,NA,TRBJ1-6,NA,TGTGCCACCCGGCGGGGAGATAATTCACCCCTCCACTTT,CATRRGDNSPLHF
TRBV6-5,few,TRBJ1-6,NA,TGTGCCAGCAGTACAGGGTTGGGTTCACCCCTCCACTTT,CASSTGLGSPLHF
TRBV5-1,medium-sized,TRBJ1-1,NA,TGCGCCAGCAGATTCTCGTCCGGGAACACTGAAGCTTTCTTT,CASRFSSGNTEAFF